The text below deals with one T cell receptor (beta chain). This specimen belongs to a study of blood T cell repertoires in COVID-19. Deletions cut 1 base from V and 1 base from J, with 13 bases between. Germline V CDR1 and CDR2: MGHRA, YSYEKL. This CDR3 comprises 17 residues. Per the study methods: Amplification of reference gene primers provided the estimated nucleated cell counts. Profiling relied on immunoSEQ multiplex PCR, and the TCRdb table lists in-frame clones only, not all of them. V and J calls and clone size come straight from that table; D and trimming were deduced from the DNA. This sample yields 110,000 to 150,000 clones, of which 60% to 80% are seen a single time; roughly 8.6% belongs to the top ten.

This TCR came from a man over 45 with active or convalescent COVID-19. V and J are TRBV4-1 and TRBJ2-2; tentatively, D is TRBD2 (5 bases). Sequencing was performed on peripheral blood. This chain's CDR3 is CASSQGGSGLNTGELFF. CDR3 sequence (DNA): TGCGCCAGCAGCCAAGGAGGCAGCGGACTGAACACCGGGGAGCTGTTTTTT.